This T cell receptor (beta chain) emerged from a study of CD8 T cells in Susac syndrome. The authors reverse transcribed about 0.5 to 1 ug RNA with random hexamers. The TCR beta CDR3 was amplified by immunoSEQ multiplex PCR across 54 Vbeta, 13 Jbeta. TCRdb processed the immunoSEQ multiplex PCR reads anew with MiXCR; each CDR3 protein has one entry. The repertoire holds fewer than 100,000 distinct CDR3 sequences, with around nine tenths as singletons. It was treatment-naive patients with stable or active relapsing-remitting disease who made up the multiple sclerosis controls. Negative isolation yielded the CD8+ and CD4+ T cells, while FACS enriched the TEMRA cells. This CDR3 comprises 13 residues. Germline values: CDR1 MGHDK, CDR2 SYGVNS. Trimming shortened V by 1 base and J by 8 bases, and 11 bases separated the two germline ends.

What was sequenced was CD8+ T cells from PBMCs. The sequence derives from a human donor with multiple sclerosis. The chain carries TRBV25-1 and TRBJ1-1; a weak D match, TRBD1 (5 bases). The CDR3 DNA reads TGTGCCAGCAGTGAATTGGCGGGGGTGGAAGCTTTCTTT. Translated: CASSELAGVEAFF.